The 3 T cell receptor beta chains below come from one sample, sequenced in a study of T cell responses to AZD1222 COVID-19 vaccine. Here immunoSEQ multiplex PCR was the method, and the copy in TCRdb shows in-frame clones only, minus some. The sample shows more than 150,000 clones, under 95% of them seen only once. The source was peripheral blood, collected 28 days after the second AZD1222 dose. The source of these receptors is an adult who received the AZD1222 COVID-19 vaccine.

This rearrangement joins TRBV5-1 to TRBJ1-1; no clear D. From germline, CDR1 is SGHRS and CDR2 YFSETQ. This CDR3 comprises 14 residues. V lost 4 bases and J 0 bases, leaving 10 bases between the germline ends. In nucleotides, the CDR3 is TGCGCCAGCAGCCCTGTGAAGTTGAACACTGAAGCTTTCTTT. It specifies CASSPVKLNTEAFF.

This chain uses TRBV10-3 with TRBJ1-3, with D maybe TRBD1 (6 bases). Germline CDR1 reads ENHRY; CDR2 reads SYGVKD. Trimming removed 0 bases at V and 1 base at J, with 10 bases between. The CDR3 contains 16 residues. The CDR3 is CAISESGGESGNTIYF. DNA of the CDR3: TGTGCCATCAGTGAGTCGGGGGGCGAATCTGGAAACACCATATATTTT.

This chain uses TRBV6-5 with TRBJ1-4, with D unresolved. In germline, CDR1 is MNHEY, CDR2 SVGAGI. The length of the CDR3 is 14 residues. Trimming removed 9 bases at V and 7 bases at J, with 18 bases between. CDR3 in DNA: TGTGCCAGTTGGTCTCTCCAAGGGTCTGAAAAACTGTTTTTT. Translation gives CASWSLQGSEKLFF.